Following are 11 T cell receptor beta chains from one sample sequenced in a study of PD-L1 blockade in urothelial cancer. The protocol was immunoSEQ multiplex PCR, while the TCRdb copy is restricted to in-frame clones and leaves out a portion. This table has approximately 79,000 clones, less than 95% appearing once. The time point denotes: peripheral blood 6 weeks after treatment start. Source: PBMCs, taken around atezolizumab (anti-PD-L1) treatment. All receptors derive from a woman older than 75 with urothelial cancer.

V usage is TRBV6-1 and J usage is TRBJ2-6; 9 bases fit TRBD1. With 4 bases clipped from V and 1 base from J, the junction kept 11 bases outside the gene matches. Germline assignment: CDR1 MNHNS and CDR2 SASEGT. The CDR3 has 19 residues. The CDR3 nucleotides are TGTGCCAGCAGTGGGGTCGGGACAGGGAGAAAGTCTGGGGCCAACGTCCTGACTTTC. Translating it yields CASSGVGTGRKSGANVLTF.

This chain links TRBV27 with TRBJ2-6; 7 bases map to TRBD1. Germline CDR1 reads MNHEY; CDR2 reads SMNVEV (reference sequence). The CDR3 consists of 17 residues. With 5 bases clipped from V and 8 bases from J, the junction kept 15 bases outside the gene matches. The CDR3 coding sequence is TGTGCCAGCAGTACCCAAATACAGGGGTCCGCACCCAACGTCCTGACTTTC. It translates to CASSTQIQGSAPNVLTF.

V usage is TRBV5-1 and J usage is TRBJ2-3; 8 positions match TRBD2. This CDR3 spans 15 amino acids. Per germline, CDR1 SGHRS and CDR2 YFSETQ. V lost 4 bases, J lost 4 bases, and 8 bases stayed unmatched. This CDR3 reads CASSRTSSIADTQYF. CDR3 nucleotide sequence: TGCGCCAGCAGCAGGACTAGCTCAATCGCAGATACGCAGTATTTT. The full variable domain, rest sourced from reference TRBV5-1 and TRBJ2-3, is KAGVTQTPRYLIKTRGQQVTLSCSPISGHRSVSWYQQTPGQGLQFLFEYFSETQRNKGNFPGRFSGRQFSNSRSEMNVSTLELGDSALYLCASSRTSSIADTQYFGPGTRLTVL.

The chain is built from TRBV28 and TRBJ2-7; D possibly corresponds to TRBD1 (6 bases). Trimming pared 6 bases from V and 3 bases from J, leaving 15 bases between. The germline V gene encodes CDR1 MDHEN and CDR2 SYDVKM. The CDR3 spans 14 residues. This chain's CDR3 is CASSLQGTNYEQYF. The CDR3 DNA sequence: TGTGCCAGCAGCTTACAGGGCACAAACTACGAGCAGTACTTC.

The J gene is TRBJ1-1, the V gene TRBV6-5, with a possible D match to TRBD1 (6 bases). V gave up 5 bases and J gave up 0 bases, with 10 bases separating them. CDR3 length: 14 residues. CDR1 MNHEY and CDR2 SVGAGI come from the germline V gene. CDR3 nucleotides: TGTGCCAGCAGTGCAGGGGCCCTGAACACTGAAGCTTTCTTT. Its translation: CASSAGALNTEAFF.

This chain joins TRBV14 and TRBJ2-5, with D maybe TRBD1 (5 bases). The CDR3 loop spans 15 amino acids. Germline V gene lookup returns CDR1 SGHDN and CDR2 FVKESK. Trimming took 1 base from V and 2 from J, leaving 11 bases between them. As DNA, the CDR3 is TGTGCCAGCAGCCAAGTTCTTGGGGCGCAAGAGACCCAGTACTTC. Amino acids: CASSQVLGAQETQYF.

V gene TRBV4-2 combines with J gene TRBJ2-1, with 8 bases lining up with TRBD2. Losses at the gene ends were 1 base for V and 6 bases for J; bases not matched to a gene: 5. Germline loops: CDR1 LGHNA, CDR2 YNFKEQ. The CDR3 totals 15 residues. The CDR3, as DNA: TGTGCCAGCAGCCAAGTGGATGCGGGGGGCAATGAGCAGTTCTTC. Translating it yields CASSQVDAGGNEQFF.

This clone was seen just once. The chain carries TRBV6-5 and TRBJ2-7; 7 positions agree with TRBD2. Germline assignment: CDR1 MNHEY and CDR2 SVGAGI. The CDR3 has 16 residues. Unmatched junction bases numbered 5, after V lost 0 bases and J lost 0 bases. The CDR3 DNA is TGTGCCAGCAGTTACTCGCGGAGGACTAGCTCCTACGAGCAGTACTTC. It translates to CASSYSRRTSSYEQYF.

The chain combines TRBV6-5 with TRBJ2-1; 8 positions agree with TRBD1. Trimming cost V 8 bases and J 7 bases; bases outside gene matches: 10. Germline V lookup: CDR1 MNHEY, CDR2 SVGAGI. CDR3 size: 14 residues. CDR3 sequence reads: CASVTGGPGNEQFF. DNA for the CDR3: TGTGCCAGCGTTACAGGGGGTCCTGGAAATGAGCAGTTCTTC.

The chain carries TRBV6-1 and TRBJ1-1; no firm D call. The germline CDR1 and CDR2 sequences are MNHNS and SASEGT. V lost 7 bases and J 1 base, leaving 16 bases between the germline ends. This CDR3 comprises 15 residues. CDR3 nucleotides: TGTGCCAGCACCAGTACCGGGTTCCCGAACACTGAAGCTTTCTTT. It translates to CASTSTGFPNTEAFF.

The rearrangement links TRBV5-1 to TRBJ2-7; D possibly corresponds to TRBD2 (6 bases). Between the trimmed V and J ends, which lost 0 bases and 2 bases, there was a span of 18 bases. Germline V gives CDR1 SGHRS, CDR2 YFSETQ. CDR3 length equals 17 residues. CDR3: CASSLGGWAGTPYEQYF. The CDR3 nucleotides read TGCGCCAGCAGCTTGGGCGGCTGGGCAGGGACTCCCTACGAGCAGTACTTC.